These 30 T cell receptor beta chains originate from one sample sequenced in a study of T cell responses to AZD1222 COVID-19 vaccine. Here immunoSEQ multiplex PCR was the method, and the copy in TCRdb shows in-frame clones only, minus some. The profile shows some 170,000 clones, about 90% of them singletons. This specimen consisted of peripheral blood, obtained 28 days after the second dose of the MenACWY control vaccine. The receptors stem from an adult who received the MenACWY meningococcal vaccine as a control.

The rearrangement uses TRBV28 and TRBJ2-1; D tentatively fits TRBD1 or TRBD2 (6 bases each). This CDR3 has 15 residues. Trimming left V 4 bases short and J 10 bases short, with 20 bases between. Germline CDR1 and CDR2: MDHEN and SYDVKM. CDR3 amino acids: CASSSRTAGGGEQFF. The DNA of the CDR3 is TGTGCCAGCAGTTCTCGGACGGCCGGGGGCGGGGAGCAGTTCTTC.

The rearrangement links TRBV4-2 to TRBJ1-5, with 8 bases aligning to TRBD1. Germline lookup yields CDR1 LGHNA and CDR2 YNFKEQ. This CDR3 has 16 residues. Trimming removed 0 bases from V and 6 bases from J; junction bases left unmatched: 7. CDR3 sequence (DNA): TGTGCCAGCAGCCAAGATCCCCAGGGGGCGGGTCAGCCCCAGCATTTT. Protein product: CASSQDPQGAGQPQHF.

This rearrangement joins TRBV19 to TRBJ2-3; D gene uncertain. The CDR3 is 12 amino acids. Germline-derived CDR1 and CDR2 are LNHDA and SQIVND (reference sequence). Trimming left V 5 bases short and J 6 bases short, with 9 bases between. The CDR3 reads CASSPTSDTQYF. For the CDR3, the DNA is TGTGCCAGTAGTCCGACTTCGGATACGCAGTATTTT.

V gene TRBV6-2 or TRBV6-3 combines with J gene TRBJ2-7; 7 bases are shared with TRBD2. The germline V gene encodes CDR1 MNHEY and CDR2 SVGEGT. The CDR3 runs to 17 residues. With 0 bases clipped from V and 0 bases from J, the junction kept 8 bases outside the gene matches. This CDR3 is CASSYSATSELSYEQYF. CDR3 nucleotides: TGTGCCAGCAGTTACTCCGCCACTAGCGAACTCTCCTACGAGCAGTACTTC.

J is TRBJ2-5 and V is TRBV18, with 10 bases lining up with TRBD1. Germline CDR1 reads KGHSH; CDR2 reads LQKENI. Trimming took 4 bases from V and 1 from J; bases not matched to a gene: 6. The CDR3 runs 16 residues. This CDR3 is CASSLRDRGSQETQYF. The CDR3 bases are TGTGCCAGCTCACTCAGGGACAGGGGCTCCCAAGAGACCCAGTACTTC.

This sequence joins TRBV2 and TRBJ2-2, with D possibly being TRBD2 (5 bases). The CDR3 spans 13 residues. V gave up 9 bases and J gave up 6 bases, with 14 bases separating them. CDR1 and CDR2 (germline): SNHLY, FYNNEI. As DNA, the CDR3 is TGTGCCAGGGGGAAGTCCGGGGCCGGGGAGCTGTTTTTT. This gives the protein CARGKSGAGELFF.

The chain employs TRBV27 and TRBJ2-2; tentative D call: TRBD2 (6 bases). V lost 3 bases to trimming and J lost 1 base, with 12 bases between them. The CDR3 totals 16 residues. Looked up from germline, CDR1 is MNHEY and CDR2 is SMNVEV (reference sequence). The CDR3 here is CASSFYVAENTGELFF. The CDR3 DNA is TGTGCCAGCAGTTTCTACGTAGCGGAGAACACCGGGGAGCTGTTTTTT.

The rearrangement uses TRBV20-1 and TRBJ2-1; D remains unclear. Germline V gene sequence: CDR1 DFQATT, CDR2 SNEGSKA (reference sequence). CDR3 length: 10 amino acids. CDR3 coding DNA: TGCAGCCCTTTCGCTCGTGAGCAGTTCTTC. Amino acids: CSPFAREQFF.

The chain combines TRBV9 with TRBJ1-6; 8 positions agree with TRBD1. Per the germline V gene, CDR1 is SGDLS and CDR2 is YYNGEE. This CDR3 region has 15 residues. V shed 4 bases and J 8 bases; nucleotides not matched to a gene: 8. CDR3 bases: TGTGCCAGCAGCCCCCAGGACAGGGTAGATTCACCCCTCCACTTT. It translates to CASSPQDRVDSPLHF.

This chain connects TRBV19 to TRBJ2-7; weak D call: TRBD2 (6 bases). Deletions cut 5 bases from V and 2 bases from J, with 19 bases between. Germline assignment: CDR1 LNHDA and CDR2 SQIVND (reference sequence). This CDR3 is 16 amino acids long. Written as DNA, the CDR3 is TGTGCCAGTAGTCCGACTATCGGGAGCCTTCCCTACGAGCAGTACTTC. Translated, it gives CASSPTIGSLPYEQYF. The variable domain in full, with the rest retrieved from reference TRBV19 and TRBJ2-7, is DGGITQSPKYLFRKEGQNVTLSCEQNLNHDAMYWYRQDPGQGLRLIYYSQIVNDFQKGDIAEGYSVSREKKESFPLTVTSAQKNPTAFYLCASSPTIGSLPYEQYFGPGTRLTVT.

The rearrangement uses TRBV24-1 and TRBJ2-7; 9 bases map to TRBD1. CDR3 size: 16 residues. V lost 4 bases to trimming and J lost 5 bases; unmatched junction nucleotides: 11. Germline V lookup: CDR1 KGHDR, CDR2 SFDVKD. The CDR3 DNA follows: TGTGCCACCAGTGAAGCCGACGGGACAGGGTTCCACGAGCAGTACTTC. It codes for CATSEADGTGFHEQYF.

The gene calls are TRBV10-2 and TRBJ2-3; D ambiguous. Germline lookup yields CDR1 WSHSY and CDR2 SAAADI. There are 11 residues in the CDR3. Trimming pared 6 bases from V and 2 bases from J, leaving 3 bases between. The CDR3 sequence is CASSVTDTQYF. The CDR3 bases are TGCGCCAGCAGCGTCACAGATACGCAGTATTTT.

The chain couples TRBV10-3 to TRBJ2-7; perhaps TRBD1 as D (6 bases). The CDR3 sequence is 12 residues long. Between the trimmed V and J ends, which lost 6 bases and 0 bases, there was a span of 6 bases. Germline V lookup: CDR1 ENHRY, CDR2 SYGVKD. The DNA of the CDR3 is TGTGCCATCAGGGACAGCTCCTACGAGCAGTACTTC. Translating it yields CAIRDSSYEQYF.

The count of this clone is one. The CDR3 nucleotides are TGTGCCAGCAGTTACGGTACAGGTAGAGGAAACACCATATATTTT. Residues: CASSYGTGRGNTIYF. The V and J genes are TRBV6-5 and TRBJ1-3; TRBD1 might be the D (5 bases). The V gene lost 2 bases and the J gene lost 4 bases, with 12 bases spanning the gap. The germline gives CDR1 MNHEY, CDR2 SVGAGI. CDR3 length equals 15 residues.

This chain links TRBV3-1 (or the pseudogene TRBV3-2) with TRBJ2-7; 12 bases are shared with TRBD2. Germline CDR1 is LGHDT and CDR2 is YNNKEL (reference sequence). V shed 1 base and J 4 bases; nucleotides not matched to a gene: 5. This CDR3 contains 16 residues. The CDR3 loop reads CASSQGPGLAGYEQYF. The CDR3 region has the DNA TGTGCCAGCAGCCAAGGGCCGGGACTAGCGGGTTACGAGCAGTACTTC.

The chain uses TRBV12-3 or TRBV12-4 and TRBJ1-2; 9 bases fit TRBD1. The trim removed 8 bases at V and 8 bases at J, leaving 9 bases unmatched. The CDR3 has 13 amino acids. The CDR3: CASFPDRGRGYTF. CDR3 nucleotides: TGTGCCAGCTTCCCGGACAGGGGAAGGGGCTACACCTTC.

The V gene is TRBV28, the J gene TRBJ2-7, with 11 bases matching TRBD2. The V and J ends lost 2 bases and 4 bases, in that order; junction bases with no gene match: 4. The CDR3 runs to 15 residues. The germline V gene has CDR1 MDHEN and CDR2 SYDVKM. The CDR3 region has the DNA TGTGCCAGCAGTTTAGGGACTAGCGGAAAGTACGAGCAGTACTTC. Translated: CASSLGTSGKYEQYF.

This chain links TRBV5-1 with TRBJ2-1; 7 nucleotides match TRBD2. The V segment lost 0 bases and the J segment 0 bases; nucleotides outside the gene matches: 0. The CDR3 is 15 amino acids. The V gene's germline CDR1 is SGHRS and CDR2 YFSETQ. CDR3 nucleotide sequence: TGCGCCAGCAGCTTGGCTAGCGGCTCCTACAATGAGCAGTTCTTC. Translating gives CASSLASGSYNEQFF. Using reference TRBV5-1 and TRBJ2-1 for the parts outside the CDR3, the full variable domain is KAGVTQTPRYLIKTRGQQVTLSCSPISGHRSVSWYQQTPGQGLQFLFEYFSETQRNKGNFPGRFSGRQFSNSRSEMNVSTLELGDSALYLCASSLASGSYNEQFFGPGTRLTVL.

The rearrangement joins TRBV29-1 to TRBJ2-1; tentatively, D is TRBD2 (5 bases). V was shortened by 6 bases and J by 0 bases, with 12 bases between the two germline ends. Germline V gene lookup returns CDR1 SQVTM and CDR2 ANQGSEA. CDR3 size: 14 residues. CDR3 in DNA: TGCAGCGTAGCGAGGGATAACTCCTACAATGAGCAGTTCTTC. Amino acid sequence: CSVARDNSYNEQFF.

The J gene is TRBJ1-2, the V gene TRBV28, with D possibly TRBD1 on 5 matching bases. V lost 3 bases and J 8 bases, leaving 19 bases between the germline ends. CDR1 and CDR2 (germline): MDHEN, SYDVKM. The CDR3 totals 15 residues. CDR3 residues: CASSFGGQGFVGYTF. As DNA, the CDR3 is TGTGCCAGCAGTTTTGGTGGGCAGGGATTTGTGGGCTACACCTTC.

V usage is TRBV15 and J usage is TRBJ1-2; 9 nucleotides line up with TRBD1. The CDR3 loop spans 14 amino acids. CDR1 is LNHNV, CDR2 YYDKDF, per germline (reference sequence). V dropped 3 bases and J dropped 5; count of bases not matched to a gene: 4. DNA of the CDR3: TGTGCCACCAGCAGGGCACAGGGGGCATATGGCTACACCTTC. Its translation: CATSRAQGAYGYTF.

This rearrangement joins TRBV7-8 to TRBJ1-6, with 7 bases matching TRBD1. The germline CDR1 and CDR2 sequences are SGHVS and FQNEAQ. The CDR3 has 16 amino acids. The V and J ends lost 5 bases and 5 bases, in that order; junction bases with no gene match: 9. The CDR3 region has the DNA TGTGCCAGCAGCCGCGGCAGGGGGAAAGATAATTCACCCCTCCACTTT. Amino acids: CASSRGRGKDNSPLHF.

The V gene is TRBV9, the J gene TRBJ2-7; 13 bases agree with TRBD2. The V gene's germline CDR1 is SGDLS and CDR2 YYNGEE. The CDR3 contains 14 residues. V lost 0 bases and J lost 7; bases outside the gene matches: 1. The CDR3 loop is CASSVVLAGGEQYF. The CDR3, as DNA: TGTGCCAGCAGCGTAGTACTAGCGGGAGGGGAGCAGTACTTC.

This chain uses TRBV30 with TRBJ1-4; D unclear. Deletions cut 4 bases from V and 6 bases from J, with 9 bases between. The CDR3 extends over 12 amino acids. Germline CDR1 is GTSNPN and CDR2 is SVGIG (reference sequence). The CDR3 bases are TGTGCCTGGAACGGGTGGGATGAAAAACTGTTTTTT. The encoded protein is CAWNGWDEKLFF.

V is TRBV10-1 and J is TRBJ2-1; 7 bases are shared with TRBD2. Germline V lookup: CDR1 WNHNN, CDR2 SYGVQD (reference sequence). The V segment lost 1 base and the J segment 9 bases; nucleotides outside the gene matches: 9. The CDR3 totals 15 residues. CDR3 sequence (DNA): TGCGCCAGCAGTGAGTTCGGCAGGGAGGGTAGTGAGCAGTTCTTC. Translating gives CASSEFGREGSEQFF.

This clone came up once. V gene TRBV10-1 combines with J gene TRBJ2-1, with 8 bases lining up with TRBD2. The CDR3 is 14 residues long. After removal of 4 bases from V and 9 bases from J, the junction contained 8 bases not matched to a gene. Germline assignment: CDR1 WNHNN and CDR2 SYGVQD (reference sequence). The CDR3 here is CASSVLGRDGEQFF. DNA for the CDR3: TGCGCCAGCAGTGTACTCGGGAGGGATGGTGAGCAGTTCTTC.

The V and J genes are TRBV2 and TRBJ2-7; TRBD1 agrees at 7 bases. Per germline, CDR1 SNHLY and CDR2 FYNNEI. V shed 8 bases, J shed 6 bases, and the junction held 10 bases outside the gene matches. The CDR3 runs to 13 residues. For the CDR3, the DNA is TGTGCCAGCGGAAGGGACAGTACTATCGAGCAGTACTTC. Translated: CASGRDSTIEQYF.

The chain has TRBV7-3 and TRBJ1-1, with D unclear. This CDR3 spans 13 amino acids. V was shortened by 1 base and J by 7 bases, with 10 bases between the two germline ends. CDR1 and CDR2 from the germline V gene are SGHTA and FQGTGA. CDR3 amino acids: CASSLSGSLEAFF. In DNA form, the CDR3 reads TGTGCCAGCAGCTTAAGTGGGAGCCTTGAAGCTTTCTTT. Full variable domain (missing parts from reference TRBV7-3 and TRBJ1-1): GAGVSQTPSNKVTEKGKYVELRCDPISGHTALYWYRQSLGQGPEFLIYFQGTGAADDSGLPNDRFFAVRPEGSVSTLKIQRTERGDSAVYLCASSLSGSLEAFFGQGTRLTVV.

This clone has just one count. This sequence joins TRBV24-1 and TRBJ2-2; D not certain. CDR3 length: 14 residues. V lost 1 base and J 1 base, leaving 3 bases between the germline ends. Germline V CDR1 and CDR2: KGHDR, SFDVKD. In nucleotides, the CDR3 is TGTGCCACCAGTGATTTTGGGAACACCGGGGAGCTGTTTTTT. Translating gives CATSDFGNTGELFF.

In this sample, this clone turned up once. This CDR3 is CASSFGGGVQPQHF. The DNA for the CDR3 is TGTGCCAGCAGCTTCGGCGGGGGGGTCCAGCCCCAGCATTTT. V usage is TRBV7-2 and J usage is TRBJ1-5, with TRBD1 as a possible D gene (5 bases). Germline V gene sequence: CDR1 SGHTA, CDR2 FQGNSA. This CDR3 comprises 14 residues. V shed 3 bases and J shed 7 bases, with 13 bases lying between them.